The clone carrying this T cell receptor beta chain was counted a few times. Noted time point: sample taken at primary tumor resection. The input material, whole RNA from tumor, nontumor lung or frozen PBMC, was sequenced unsorted. Untreated early-stage non-small cell lung cancer patients, over 55 in total, were the donors. This entry comes from a study of spatial heterogeneity in lung cancer. Whole-study context: Detection consistently yielded more beta chains than alpha chains.

From the 5' RACE reads, TCRdb called clonotypes with MiXCR, one entry per CDR3 protein. The data show more than 85,000 distinct CDR3 sequences, with approximately 8.5% seen just once and 6.9% held by the top ten. This TCR derives from a male donor with early-stage non-small cell lung cancer. This specimen was PBMCs, taken at surgery.

Here the CDR3 DNA reads TGCAGTGCTCTCACCGACCTGTCCTGGGATGAGCAGTTCTTC. Translating it yields CSALTDLSWDEQFF. This sequence joins TRBV20-1 and TRBJ2-1; no reliable D call. Germline V lookup: CDR1 DFQATT, CDR2 SNEGSKA (reference sequence). Trimming pared 5 bases from V and 8 bases from J, leaving 19 bases between. The CDR3 length is 14 residues.